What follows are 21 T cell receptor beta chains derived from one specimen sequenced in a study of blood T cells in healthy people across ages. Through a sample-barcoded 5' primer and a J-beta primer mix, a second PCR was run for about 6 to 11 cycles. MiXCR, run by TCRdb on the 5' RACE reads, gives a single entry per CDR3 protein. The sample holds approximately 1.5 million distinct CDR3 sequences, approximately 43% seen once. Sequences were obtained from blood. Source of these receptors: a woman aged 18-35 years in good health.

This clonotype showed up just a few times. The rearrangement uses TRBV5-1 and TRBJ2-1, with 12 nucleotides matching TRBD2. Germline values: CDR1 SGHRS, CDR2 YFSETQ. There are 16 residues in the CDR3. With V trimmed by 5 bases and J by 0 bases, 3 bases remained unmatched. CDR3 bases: TGCGCCAGCAGAGAGACTAGCGGGGGCTCCTACAATGAGCAGTTCTTC. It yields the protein CASRETSGGSYNEQFF.

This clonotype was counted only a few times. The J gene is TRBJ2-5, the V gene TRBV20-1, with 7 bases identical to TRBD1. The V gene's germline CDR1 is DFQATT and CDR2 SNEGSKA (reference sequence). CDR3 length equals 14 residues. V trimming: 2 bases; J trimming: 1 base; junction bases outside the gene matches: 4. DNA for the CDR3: TGCAGTGCTAGAAGACAGGGTTCCCAAGAGACCCAGTACTTC. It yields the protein CSARRQGSQETQYF.

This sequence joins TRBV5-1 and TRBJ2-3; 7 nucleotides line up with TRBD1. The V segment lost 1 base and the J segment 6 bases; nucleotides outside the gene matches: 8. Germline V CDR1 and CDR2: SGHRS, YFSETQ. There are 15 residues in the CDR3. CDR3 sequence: CASSLTGAEIDTQYF. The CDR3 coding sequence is TGCGCCAGCAGCTTGACAGGGGCCGAGATTGATACGCAGTATTTT.

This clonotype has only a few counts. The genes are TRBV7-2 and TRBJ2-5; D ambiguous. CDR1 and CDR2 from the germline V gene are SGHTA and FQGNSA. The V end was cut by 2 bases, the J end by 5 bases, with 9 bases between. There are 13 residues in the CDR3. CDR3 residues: CASSLYSKETQYF. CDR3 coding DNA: TGTGCCAGCAGCTTATATTCCAAGGAGACCCAGTACTTC.

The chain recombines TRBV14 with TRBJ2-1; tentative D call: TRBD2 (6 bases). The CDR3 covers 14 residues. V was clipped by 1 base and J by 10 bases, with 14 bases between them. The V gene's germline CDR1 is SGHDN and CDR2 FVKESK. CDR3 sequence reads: CASSQVGGRREQFF. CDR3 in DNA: TGTGCCAGCAGCCAAGTTGGAGGGCGGCGGGAGCAGTTCTTC.

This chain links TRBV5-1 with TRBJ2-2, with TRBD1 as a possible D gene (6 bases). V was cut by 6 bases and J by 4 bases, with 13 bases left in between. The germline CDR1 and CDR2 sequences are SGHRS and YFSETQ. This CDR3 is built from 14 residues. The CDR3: CASTARGGTGELFF. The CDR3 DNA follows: TGCGCCAGCACGGCGAGAGGGGGCACCGGGGAGCTGTTTTTT. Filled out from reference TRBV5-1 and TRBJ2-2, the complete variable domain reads KAGVTQTPRYLIKTRGQQVTLSCSPISGHRSVSWYQQTPGQGLQFLFEYFSETQRNKGNFPGRFSGRQFSNSRSEMNVSTLELGDSALYLCASTARGGTGELFFGEGSRLTVL.

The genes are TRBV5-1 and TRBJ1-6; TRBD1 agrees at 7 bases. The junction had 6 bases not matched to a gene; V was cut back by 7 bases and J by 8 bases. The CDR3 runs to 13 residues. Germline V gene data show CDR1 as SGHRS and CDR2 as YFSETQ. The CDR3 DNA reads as TGCGCCAGCCAGATTGACAGGGATTCACCCCTCCACTTT. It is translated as CASQIDRDSPLHF.

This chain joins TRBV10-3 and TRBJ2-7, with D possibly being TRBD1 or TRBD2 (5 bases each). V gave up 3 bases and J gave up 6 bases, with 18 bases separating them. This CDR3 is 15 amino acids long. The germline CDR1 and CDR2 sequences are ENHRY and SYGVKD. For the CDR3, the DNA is TGTGCCATCAGTGAACGGGACGGGGTCACGATCGAGCAGTACTTC. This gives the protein CAISERDGVTIEQYF.

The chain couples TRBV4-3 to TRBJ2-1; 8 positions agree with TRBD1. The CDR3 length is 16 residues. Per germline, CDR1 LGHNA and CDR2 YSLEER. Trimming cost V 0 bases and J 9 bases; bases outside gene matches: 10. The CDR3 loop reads CASSQEPGGFLVEQFF. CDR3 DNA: TGCGCCAGCAGCCAAGAGCCAGGGGGCTTTTTGGTTGAGCAGTTCTTC.

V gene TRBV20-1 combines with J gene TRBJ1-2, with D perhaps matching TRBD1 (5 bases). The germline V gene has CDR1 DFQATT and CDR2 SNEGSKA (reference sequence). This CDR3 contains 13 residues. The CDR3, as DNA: TGCAGCCTGGGTGAGGGGAGGAACTATGGCTACACCTTC. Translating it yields CSLGEGRNYGYTF.

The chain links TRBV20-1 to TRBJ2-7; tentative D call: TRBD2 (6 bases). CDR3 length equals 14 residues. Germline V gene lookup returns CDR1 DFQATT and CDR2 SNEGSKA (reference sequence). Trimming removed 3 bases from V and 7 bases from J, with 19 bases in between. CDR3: CSASHGSYYNEQYF. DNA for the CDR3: TGCAGTGCTAGTCACGGGAGTTATTACAATGAGCAGTACTTC.

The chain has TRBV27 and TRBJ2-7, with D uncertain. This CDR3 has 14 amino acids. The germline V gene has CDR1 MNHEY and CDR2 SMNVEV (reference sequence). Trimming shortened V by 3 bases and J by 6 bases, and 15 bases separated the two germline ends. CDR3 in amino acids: CASSFGAGWAEQYF. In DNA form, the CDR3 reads TGTGCCAGCAGTTTTGGAGCCGGGTGGGCCGAGCAGTACTTC.

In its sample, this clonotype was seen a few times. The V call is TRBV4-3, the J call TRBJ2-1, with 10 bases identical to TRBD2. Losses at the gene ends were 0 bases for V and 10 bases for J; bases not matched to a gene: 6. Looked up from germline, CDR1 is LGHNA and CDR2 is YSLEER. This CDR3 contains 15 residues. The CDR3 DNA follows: TGCGCCAGCAGCCAAGATTGGCTAGCGGGAGCCGAGCAGTTCTTC. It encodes CASSQDWLAGAEQFF.

The CDR3 coding sequence is TGTGCCAGCAGTTTAGTGAGGACACATGGAGAGACCCAGTACTTC. It encodes CASSLVRTHGETQYF. The V call is TRBV12-3 or TRBV12-4, the J call TRBJ2-5; a possible D gene is TRBD1 (5 bases). V was clipped by 1 base and J by 4 bases, with 13 bases between them. The CDR3 loop spans 15 amino acids.

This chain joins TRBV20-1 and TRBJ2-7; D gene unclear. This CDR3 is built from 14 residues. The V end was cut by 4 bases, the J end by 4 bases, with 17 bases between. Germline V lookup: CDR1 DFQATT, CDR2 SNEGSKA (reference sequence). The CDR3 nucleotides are TGCAGTGCTAACTTGGACCGATCGATTTACGAGCAGTACTTC. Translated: CSANLDRSIYEQYF.

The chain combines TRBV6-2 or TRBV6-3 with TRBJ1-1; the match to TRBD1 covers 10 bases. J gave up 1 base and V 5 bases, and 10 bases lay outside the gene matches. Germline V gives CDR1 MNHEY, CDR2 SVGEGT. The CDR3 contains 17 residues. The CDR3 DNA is TGTGCCAGCAGTCTCGGGACAGGGGTACAGGGGAACACTGAAGCTTTCTTT. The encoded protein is CASSLGTGVQGNTEAFF.

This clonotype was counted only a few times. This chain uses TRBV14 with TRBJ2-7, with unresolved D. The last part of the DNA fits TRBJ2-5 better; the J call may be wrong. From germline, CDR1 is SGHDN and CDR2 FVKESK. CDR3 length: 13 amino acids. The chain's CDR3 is CASSPNLEETQYF. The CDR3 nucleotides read TGTGCCAGCAGCCCTAACCTCGAGGAGACCCAGTACTTC.

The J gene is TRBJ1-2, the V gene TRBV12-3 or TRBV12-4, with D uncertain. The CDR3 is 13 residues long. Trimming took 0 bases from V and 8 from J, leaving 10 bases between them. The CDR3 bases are TGTGCCAGCAGTTTAGCAGGGTGGGAAGGCTACACCTTC. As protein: CASSLAGWEGYTF.

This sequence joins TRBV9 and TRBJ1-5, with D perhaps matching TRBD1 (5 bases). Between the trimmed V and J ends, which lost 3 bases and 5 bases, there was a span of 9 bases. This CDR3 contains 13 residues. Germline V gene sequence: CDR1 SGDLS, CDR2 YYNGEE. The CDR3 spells CASSADTYQPQHF. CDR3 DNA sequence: TGTGCCAGCAGCGCGGACACCTATCAGCCCCAGCATTTT.

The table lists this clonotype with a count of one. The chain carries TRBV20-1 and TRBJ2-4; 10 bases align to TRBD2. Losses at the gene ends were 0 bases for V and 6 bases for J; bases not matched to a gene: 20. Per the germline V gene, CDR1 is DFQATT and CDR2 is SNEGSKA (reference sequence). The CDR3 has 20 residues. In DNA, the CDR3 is TGCAGTGCTAGAGACGACGTGACTACTGAACTAGCGGGGATTTCAAACATTCAGTACTTC. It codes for CSARDDVTTELAGISNIQYF.

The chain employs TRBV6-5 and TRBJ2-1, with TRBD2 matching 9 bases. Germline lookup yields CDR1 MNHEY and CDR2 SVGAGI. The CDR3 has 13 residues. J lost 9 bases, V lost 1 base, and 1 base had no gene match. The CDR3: CASSYLAGVEQFF. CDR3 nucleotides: TGTGCCAGCAGTTACTTAGCGGGGGTTGAGCAGTTCTTC.